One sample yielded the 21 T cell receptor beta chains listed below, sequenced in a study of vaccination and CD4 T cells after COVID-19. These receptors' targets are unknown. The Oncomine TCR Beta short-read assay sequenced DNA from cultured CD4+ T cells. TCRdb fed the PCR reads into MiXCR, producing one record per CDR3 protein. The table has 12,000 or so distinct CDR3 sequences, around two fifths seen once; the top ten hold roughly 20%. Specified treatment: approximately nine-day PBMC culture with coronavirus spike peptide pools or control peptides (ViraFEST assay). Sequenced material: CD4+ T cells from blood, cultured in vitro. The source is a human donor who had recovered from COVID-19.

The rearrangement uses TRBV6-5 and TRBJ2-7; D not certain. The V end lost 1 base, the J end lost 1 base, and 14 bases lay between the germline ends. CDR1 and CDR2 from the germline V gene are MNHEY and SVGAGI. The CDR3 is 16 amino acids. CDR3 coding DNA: TGTGCCAGCAGTTACTTCCCGCCTTGGGCGTCCTACGAGCAGTACTTC. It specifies CASSYFPPWASYEQYF.

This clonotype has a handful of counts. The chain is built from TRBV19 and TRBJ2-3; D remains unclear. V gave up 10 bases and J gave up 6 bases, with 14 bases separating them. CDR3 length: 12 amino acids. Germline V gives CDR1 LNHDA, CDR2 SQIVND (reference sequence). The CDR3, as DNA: TGTGCCACCCAGTCCCTGCCCGATACGCAGTATTTT. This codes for CATQSLPDTQYF.

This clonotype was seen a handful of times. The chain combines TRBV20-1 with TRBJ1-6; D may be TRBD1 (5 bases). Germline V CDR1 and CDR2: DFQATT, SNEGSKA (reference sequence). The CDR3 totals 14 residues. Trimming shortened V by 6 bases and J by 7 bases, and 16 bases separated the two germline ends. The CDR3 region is CSASAGRGNSPLHF. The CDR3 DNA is TGCAGTGCCAGCGCGGGACGGGGGAATTCACCCCTCCACTTT.

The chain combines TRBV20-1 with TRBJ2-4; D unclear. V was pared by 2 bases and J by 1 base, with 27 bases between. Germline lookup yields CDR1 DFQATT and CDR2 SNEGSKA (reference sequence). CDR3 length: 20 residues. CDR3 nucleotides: TGCAGTGCTAGACCCCATCAAACGGGCCTGAAAGTGAGGGCCAAAAACATTCAGTACTTC. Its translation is CSARPHQTGLKVRAKNIQYF.

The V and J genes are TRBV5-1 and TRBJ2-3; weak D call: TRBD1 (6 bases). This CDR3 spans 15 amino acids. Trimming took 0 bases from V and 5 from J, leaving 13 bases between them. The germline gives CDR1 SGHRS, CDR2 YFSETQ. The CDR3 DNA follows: TGCGCCAGCAGCTTGGGGCAGGGGCGAGGAGATACGCAGTATTTT. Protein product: CASSLGQGRGDTQYF.

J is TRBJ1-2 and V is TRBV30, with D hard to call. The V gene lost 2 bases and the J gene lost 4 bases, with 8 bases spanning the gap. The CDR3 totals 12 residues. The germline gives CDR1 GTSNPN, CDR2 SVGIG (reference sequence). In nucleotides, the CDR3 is TGTGCCTGGAGTAGTGGTATCTATGGCTACACCTTC. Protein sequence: CAWSSGIYGYTF.

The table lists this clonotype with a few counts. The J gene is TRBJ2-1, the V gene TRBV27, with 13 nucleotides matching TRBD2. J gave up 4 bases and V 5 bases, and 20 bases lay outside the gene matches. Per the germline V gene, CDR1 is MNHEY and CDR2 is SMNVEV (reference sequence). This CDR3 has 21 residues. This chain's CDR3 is CASSRFGPFTSGGAKYNEQFF. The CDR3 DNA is TGTGCCAGCAGTCGCTTTGGGCCCTTTACTAGCGGGGGGGCCAAATACAATGAGCAGTTCTTC.

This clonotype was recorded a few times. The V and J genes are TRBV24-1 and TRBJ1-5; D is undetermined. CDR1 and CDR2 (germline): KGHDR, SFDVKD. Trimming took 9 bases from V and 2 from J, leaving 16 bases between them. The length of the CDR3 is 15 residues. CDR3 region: CATHAAGLRNQPQHF. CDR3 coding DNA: TGTGCCACCCACGCGGCTGGGTTGCGCAATCAGCCCCAGCATTTT.

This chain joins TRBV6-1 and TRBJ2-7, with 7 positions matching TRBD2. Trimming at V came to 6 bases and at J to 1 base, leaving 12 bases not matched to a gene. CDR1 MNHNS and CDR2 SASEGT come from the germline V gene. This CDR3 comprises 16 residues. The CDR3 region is CASRGGDLGASYEQYF. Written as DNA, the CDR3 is TGTGCCAGCAGGGGAGGGGATCTGGGAGCGTCCTACGAGCAGTACTTC.

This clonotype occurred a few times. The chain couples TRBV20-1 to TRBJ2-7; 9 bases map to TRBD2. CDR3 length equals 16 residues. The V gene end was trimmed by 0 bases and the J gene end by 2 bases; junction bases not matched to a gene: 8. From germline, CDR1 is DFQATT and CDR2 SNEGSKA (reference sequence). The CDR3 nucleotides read TGCAGTGCTAGAGAGGGGAAAGCGGGGGGTACCTACGAGCAGTACTTC. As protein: CSAREGKAGGTYEQYF.

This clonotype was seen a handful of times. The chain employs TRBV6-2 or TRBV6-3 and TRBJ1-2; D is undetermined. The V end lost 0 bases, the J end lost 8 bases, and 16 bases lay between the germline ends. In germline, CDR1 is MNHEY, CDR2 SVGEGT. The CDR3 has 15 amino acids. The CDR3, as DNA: TGTGCCAGCAGTTACTCGTCGGGTTCTCTATGGGGCTACACCTTC. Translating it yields CASSYSSGSLWGYTF.

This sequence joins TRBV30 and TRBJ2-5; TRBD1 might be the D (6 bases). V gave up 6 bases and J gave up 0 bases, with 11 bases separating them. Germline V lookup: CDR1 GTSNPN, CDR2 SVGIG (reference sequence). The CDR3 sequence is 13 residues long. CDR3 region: CACGQPNQETQYF. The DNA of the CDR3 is TGTGCCTGTGGACAGCCCAACCAAGAGACCCAGTACTTC.

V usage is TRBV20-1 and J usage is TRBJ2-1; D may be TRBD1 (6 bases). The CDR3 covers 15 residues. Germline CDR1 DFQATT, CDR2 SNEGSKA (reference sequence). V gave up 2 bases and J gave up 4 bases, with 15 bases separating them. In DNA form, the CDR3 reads TGCAGTGCTAGATACCCGGGACACCCTTACAATGAGCAGTTCTTC. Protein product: CSARYPGHPYNEQFF.

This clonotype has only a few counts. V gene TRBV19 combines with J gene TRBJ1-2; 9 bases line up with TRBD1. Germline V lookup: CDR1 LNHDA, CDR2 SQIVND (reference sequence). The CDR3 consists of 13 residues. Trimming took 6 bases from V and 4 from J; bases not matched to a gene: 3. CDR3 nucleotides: TGTGCCAGTAGGCGGGGACAGGGCTATGGCTACACCTTC. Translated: CASRRGQGYGYTF.

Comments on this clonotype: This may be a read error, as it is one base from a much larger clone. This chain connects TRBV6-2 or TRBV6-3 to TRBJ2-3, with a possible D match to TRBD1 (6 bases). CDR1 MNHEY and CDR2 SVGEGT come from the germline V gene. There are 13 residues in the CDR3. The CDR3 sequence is CASTPGDTDTRYF. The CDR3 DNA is TGTGCCAGCACCCCCGGGGACACAGATACGCGGTATTTT.

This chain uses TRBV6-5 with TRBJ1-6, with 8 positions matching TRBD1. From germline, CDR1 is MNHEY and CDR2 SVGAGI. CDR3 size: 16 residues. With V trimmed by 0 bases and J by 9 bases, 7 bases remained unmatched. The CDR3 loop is CASSYSQDRGASPLHF. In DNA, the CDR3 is TGTGCCAGCAGTTACTCCCAAGACAGGGGAGCTTCACCCCTCCACTTT.

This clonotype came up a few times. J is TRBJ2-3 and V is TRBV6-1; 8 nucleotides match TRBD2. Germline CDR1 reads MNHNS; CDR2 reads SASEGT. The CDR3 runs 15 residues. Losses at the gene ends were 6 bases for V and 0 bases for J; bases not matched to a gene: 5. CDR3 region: CASSLSGVSTDTQYF. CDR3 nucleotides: TGTGCCAGCAGCCTTAGCGGGGTGAGCACAGATACGCAGTATTTT.

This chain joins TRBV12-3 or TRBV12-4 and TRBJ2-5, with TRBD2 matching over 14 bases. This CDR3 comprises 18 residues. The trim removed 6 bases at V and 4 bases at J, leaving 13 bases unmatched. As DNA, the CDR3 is TGTGCCAGCAGCCCGGGGACTAGCGGGGGACGGGGCGGAGAGACCCAGTACTTC. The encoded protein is CASSPGTSGGRGGETQYF.

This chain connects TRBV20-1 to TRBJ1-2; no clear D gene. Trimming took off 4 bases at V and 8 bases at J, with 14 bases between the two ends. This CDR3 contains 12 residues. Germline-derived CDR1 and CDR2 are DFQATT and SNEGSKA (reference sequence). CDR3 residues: CSATLGRGGYTF. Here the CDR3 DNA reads TGCAGTGCTACTTTGGGTAGAGGGGGCTACACCTTC.

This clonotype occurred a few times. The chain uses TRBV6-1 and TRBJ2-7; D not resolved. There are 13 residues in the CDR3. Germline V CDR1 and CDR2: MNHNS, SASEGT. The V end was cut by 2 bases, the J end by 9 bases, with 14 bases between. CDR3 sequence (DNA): TGTGCCAGCAGTGAACCCCCGCCGGGTGGGCAGTACTTC. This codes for CASSEPPPGGQYF.

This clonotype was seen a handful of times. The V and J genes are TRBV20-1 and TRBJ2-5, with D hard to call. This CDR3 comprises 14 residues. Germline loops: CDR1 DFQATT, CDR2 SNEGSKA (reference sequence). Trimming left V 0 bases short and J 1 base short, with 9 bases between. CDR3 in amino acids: CSARDPYSQETQYF. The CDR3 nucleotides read TGCAGTGCTAGAGATCCCTACAGCCAAGAGACCCAGTACTTC.